This T cell receptor (beta chain) was obtained from a study of T-cell reconstitution after alpha-beta-depleted transplantation in children (dated by TCRdb to 2016 to 2018). Study-wide context: The study quantitatively tracked T-cell immune reconstitution after TCRalphabeta/CD19-depleted allogeneic hematopoietic cell transplantation in children using TCR repertoire profiling.

Reading the germline V gene gives CDR1 SGHDT and CDR2 YYEEEE. From cysteine to phenylalanine, the CDR3 is 14 amino acids long. Only CDR3 DNA remains: 42 bases, in frame from the first base. Between the V and J ends, shortened by 0 bases and 8 bases respectively, the junction contains 9 bases. This clonotype was found a few times. Its specific antigen is unknown. No clone much larger than this one lies a single base away; base qualities are absent. In the paper's terms, the treatment or condition label means: allogeneic hematopoietic cell transplantation with graft depleted of TCRalphabeta T cells and CD19 B cells. The transplant recipients were children given TCRalphabeta/CD19-depleted allogeneic hematopoietic cell grafts. The research as a whole found: The apparently early recovery of alphabetaT-cell counts about two months after transplant reportedly depended on only several hundred rapidly expanded clones that came from non-depleted graft cells. Over subsequent months, a decline in hyperexpanded clone frequencies was noted, and after one year, T-cell counts and TCRbeta diversity were mostly ascribed to newly produced T cells. In some patients, the high TCRbeta diversity seen at day 60 was put down to recipient T cells and intrathymic progenitors that had survived conditioning.

The library was produced with PCR. Sequencing was performed on an Illumina HiSeq 2500. Molecular barcoding was employed in the preparation of TCR libraries, with unique molecular identifiers being used to normalize TCRbeta repertoire quantification. TCRdb trimmed public reads at Q25 via fastp, called clones via MiXCR and kept in-frame beta chains. Identical CDR3 proteins give one entry, which carries the most common genes and DNA. In this sample the table shows 700,000 to 850,000 distinct CDR3 sequences, about 15% of which occur a single time. Approximately 5% of the sample comes from the top ten. Recombination connected TRBV5-6 to TRBJ1-6; no D segment can be confidently identified. The sequence was collected from a male patient younger than 18 who had a stem cell transplant for acute lymphoblastic leukemia, so the T cells may come from the graft donor. Sequenced material: PBMCs, mostly from graft donor cells, taken 360 days after TCRalphabeta/CD19-depleted stem cell transplant. The sequenced DNA: TGTGCCAGCAGCTTGGTGGCAGCGGATTCACCCCTCCACTTT. This gives the protein CASSLVAADSPLHF.